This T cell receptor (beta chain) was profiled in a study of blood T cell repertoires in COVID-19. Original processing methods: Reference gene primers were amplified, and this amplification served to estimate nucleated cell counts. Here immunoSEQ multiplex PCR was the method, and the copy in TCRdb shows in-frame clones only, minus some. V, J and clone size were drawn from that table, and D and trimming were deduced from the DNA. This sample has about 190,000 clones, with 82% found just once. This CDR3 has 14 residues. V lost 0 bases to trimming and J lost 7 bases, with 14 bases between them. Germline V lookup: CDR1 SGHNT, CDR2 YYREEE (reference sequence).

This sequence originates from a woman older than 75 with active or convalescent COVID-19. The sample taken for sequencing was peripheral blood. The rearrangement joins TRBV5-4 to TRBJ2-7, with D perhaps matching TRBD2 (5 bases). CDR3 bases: TGTGCCAGCAGCTTGGGTGGGGAGCGGTGGGAGCAGTACTTC. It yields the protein CASSLGGERWEQYF.